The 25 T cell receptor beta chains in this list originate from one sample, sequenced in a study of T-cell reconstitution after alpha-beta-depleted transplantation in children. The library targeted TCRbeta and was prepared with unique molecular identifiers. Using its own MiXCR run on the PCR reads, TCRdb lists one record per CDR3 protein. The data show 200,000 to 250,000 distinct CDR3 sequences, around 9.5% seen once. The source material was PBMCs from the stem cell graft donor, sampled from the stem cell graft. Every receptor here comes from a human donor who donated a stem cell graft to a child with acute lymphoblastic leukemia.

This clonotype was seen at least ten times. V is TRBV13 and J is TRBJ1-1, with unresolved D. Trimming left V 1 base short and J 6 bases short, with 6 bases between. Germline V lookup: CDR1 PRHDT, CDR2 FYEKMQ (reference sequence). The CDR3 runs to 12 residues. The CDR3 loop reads CASSLDQPEAFF. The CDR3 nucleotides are TGTGCCAGCAGCTTAGATCAGCCTGAAGCTTTCTTT.

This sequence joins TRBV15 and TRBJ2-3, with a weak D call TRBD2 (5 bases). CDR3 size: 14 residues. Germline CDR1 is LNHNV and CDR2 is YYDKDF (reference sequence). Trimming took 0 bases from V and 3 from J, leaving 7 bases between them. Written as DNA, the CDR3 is TGTGCCACCAGCAGAGACGGGATTACAGATACGCAGTATTTT. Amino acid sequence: CATSRDGITDTQYF.

CDR3 in DNA: TGTGCCAGCAGTTCGTCAGGGTTCACCGGGGAGCTGTTTTTT. This gives the protein CASSSSGFTGELFF. The chain carries TRBV12-3 or TRBV12-4 and TRBJ2-2; weak D call: TRBD1 (5 bases). The CDR3 is made up of 14 amino acids. V dropped 4 bases and J dropped 4 bases, with 10 bases sitting between them.

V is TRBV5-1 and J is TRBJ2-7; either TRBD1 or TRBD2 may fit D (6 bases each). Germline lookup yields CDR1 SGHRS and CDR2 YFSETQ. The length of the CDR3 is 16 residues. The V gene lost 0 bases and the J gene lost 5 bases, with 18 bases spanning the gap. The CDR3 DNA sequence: TGCGCCAGCAGCTTGGTCGTAGCTGGGGGCGGGGACGAGCAGTACTTC. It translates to CASSLVVAGGGDEQYF. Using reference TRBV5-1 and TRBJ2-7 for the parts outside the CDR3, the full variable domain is KAGVTQTPRYLIKTRGQQVTLSCSPISGHRSVSWYQQTPGQGLQFLFEYFSETQRNKGNFPGRFSGRQFSNSRSEMNVSTLELGDSALYLCASSLVVAGGGDEQYFGPGTRLTVT.

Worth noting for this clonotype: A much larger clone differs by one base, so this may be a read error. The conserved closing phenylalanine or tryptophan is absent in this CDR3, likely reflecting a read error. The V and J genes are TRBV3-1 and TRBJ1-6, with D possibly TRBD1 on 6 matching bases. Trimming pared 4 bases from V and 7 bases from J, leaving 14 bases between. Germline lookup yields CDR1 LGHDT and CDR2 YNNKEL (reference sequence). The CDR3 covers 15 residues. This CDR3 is CASSLGGQGNSPLHS. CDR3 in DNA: TGTGCCAGCAGCCTCGGCGGGCAGGGGAATTCACCCCTCCACTCT.

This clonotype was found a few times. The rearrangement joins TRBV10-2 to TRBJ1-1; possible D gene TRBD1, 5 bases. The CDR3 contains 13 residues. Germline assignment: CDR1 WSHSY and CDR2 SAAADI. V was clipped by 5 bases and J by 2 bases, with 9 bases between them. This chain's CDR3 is CASSTQENTEAFF. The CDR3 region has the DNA TGCGCCAGCAGTACACAGGAAAACACTGAAGCTTTCTTT.

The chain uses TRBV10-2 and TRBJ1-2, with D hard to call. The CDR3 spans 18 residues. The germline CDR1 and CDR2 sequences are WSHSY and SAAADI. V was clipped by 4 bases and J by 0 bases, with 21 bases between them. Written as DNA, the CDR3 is TGCGCCAGCAGTGGCCCGCTAAAGAAAAGAGACACTAACTATGGCTACACCTTC. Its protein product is CASSGPLKKRDTNYGYTF.

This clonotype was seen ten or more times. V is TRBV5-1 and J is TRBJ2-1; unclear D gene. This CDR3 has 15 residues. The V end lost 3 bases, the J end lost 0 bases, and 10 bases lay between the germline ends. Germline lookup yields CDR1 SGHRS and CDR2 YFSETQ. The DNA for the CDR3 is TGCGCCAGCAGCTCCCGCATAAGCTCCTACAATGAGCAGTTCTTC. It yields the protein CASSSRISSYNEQFF.

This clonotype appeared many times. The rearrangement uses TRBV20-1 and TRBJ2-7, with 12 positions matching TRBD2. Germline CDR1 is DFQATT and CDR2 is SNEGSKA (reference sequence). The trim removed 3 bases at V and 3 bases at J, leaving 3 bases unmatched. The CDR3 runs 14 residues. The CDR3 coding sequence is TGCAGTGCTAGTACGGGACTAGCGGGCTACGAGCAGTACTTC. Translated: CSASTGLAGYEQYF.

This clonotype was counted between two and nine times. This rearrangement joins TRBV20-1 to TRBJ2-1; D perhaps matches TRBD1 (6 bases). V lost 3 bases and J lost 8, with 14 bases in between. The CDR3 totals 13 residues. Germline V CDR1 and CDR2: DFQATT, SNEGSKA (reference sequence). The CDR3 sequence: CSARDSPTDEQFF. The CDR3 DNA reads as TGCAGTGCTAGGGACAGTCCTACAGATGAGCAGTTCTTC.

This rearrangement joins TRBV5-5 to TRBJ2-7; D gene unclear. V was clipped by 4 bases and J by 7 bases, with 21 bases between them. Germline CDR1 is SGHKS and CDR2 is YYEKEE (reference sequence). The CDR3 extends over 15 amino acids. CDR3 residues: CASSPGPEAVLEQYF. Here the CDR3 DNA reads TGTGCCAGCAGCCCCGGTCCAGAGGCGGTCTTAGAGCAGTACTTC.

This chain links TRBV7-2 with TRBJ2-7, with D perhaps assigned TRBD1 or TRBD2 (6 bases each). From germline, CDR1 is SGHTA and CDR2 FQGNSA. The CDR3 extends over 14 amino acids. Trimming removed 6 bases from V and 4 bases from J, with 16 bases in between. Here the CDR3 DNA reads TGTGCCAGCAGATTGGGGGGCACTCAATACGAGCAGTACTTC. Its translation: CASRLGGTQYEQYF.

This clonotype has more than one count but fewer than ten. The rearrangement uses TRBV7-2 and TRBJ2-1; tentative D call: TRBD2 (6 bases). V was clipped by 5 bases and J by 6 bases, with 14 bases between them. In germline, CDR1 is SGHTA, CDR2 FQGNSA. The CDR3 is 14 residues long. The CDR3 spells CASSPPGLGNEQFF. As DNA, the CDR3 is TGTGCCAGCAGCCCACCGGGACTGGGCAATGAGCAGTTCTTC.

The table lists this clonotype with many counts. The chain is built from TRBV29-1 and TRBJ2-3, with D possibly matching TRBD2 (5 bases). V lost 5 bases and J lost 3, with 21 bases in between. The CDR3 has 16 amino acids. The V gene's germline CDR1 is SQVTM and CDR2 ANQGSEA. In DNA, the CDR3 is TGCAGCGTTTTTATCGGGGATAAATGGATTACAGATACGCAGTATTTT. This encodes CSVFIGDKWITDTQYF.

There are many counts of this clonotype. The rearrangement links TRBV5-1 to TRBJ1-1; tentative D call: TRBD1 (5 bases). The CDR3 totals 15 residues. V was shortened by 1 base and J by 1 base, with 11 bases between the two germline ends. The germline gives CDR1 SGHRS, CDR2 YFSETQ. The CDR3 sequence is CASSLMNRKNTEAFF. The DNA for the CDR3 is TGCGCCAGCAGCTTGATGAACAGGAAGAACACTGAAGCTTTCTTT. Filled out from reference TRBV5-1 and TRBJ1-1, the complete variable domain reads KAGVTQTPRYLIKTRGQQVTLSCSPISGHRSVSWYQQTPGQGLQFLFEYFSETQRNKGNFPGRFSGRQFSNSRSEMNVSTLELGDSALYLCASSLMNRKNTEAFFGQGTRLTVV.

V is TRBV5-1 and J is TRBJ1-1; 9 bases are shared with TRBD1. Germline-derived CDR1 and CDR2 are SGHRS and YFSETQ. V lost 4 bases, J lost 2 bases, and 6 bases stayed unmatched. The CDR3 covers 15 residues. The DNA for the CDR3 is TGCGCCAGCAGCCGCCCGGACAGGGGAAACACTGAAGCTTTCTTT. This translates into CASSRPDRGNTEAFF.

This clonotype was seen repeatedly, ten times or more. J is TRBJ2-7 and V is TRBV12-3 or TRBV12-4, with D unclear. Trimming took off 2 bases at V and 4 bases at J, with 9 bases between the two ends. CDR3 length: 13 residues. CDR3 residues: CASSLQIGYEQYF. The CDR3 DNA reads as TGTGCCAGCAGTTTACAGATAGGGTACGAGCAGTACTTC.

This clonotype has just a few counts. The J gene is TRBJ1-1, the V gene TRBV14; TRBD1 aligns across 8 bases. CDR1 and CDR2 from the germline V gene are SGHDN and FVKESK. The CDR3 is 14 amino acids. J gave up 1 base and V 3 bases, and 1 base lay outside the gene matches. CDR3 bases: TGTGCCAGCAGCCACACAGGGGGGAACACTGAAGCTTTCTTT. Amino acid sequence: CASSHTGGNTEAFF. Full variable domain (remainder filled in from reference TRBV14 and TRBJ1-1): EAGVTQFPSHSVIEKGQTVTLRCDPISGHDNLYWYRRVMGKEIKFLLHFVKESKQDESGMPNNRFLAERTGGTYSTLKVQPAELEDSGVYFCASSHTGGNTEAFFGQGTRLTVV.

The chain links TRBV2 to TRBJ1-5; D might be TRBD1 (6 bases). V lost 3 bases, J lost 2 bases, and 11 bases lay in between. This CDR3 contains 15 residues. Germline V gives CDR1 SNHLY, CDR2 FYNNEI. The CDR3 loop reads CASSDGTYGNQPQHF. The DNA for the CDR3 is TGTGCCAGCAGTGACGGGACATACGGCAATCAGCCCCAGCATTTT.

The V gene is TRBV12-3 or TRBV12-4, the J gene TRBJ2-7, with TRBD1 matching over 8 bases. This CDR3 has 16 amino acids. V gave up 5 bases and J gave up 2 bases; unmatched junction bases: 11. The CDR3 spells CASSPGQGMEAYEQYF. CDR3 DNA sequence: TGTGCCAGCAGTCCAGGACAGGGAATGGAAGCCTACGAGCAGTACTTC.

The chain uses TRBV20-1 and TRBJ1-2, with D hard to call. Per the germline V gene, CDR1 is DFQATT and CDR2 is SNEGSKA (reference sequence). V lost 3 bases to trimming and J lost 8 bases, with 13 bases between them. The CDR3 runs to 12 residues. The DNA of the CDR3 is TGCAGTGCTAGGGAACGGTCCAAAGGCTACACCTTC. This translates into CSARERSKGYTF.

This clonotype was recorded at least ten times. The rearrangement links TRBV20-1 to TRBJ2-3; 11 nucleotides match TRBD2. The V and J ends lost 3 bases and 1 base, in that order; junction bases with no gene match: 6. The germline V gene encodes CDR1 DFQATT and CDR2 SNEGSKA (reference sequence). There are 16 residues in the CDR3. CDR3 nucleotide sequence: TGCAGTGCTAGTTTGGCTAGCGGGGGGCGCACAGATACGCAGTATTTT. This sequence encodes CSASLASGGRTDTQYF.

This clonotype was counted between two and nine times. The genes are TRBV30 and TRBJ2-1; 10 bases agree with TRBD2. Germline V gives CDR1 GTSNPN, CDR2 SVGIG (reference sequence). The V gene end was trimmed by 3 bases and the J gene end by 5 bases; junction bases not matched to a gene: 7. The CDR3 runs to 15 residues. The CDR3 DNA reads TGTGCCTGGAGGGTTAGCGGGGGGCCTCACAATGAGCAGTTCTTC. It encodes CAWRVSGGPHNEQFF.

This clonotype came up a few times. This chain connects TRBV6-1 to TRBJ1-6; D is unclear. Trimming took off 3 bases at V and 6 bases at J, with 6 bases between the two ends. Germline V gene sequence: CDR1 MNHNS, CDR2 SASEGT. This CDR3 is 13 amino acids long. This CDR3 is CASSDRLNSPLHF. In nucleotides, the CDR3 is TGTGCCAGCAGTGACAGGCTTAATTCACCCCTCCACTTT.

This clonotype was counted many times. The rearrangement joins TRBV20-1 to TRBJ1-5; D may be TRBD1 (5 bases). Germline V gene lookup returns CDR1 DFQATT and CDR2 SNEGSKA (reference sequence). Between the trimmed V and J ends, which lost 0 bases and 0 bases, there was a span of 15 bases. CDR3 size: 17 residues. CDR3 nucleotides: TGCAGTGCTAGAGATCAAGTGGCAGGGATTAGCAATCAGCCCCAGCATTTT. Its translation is CSARDQVAGISNQPQHF.